This entry lists 5 T cell receptor beta chains sequenced from one sample in a study of T cell responses to AZD1222 COVID-19 vaccine. Measured with immunoSEQ multiplex PCR; TCRdb has only the in-frame clones, and not every one. This sample has around 140,000 clones, with about 92% found just once. Here the sequenced sample was peripheral blood, taken on day 0 of AZD1222 vaccination. Receptor source: an adult in good health.

CDR3 in amino acids: CASSPTGAGQGTDTQYF. Written as DNA, the CDR3 is TGTGCCAGCAGCCCAACGGGTGCGGGACAGGGGACAGATACGCAGTATTTT. The chain uses TRBV11-3 and TRBJ2-3; the match to TRBD1 covers 10 bases. Germline V gene lookup returns CDR1 SGHNT and CDR2 YENEEA. The CDR3 consists of 17 residues. V dropped 5 bases and J dropped 3; count of bases not matched to a gene: 11.

This chain links TRBV18 with TRBJ2-1; D not resolved. The CDR3 spans 14 residues. V was trimmed by 5 bases and J by 5 bases, leaving 13 bases between them. Germline V gene data show CDR1 as KGHSH and CDR2 as LQKENI. The DNA of the CDR3 is TGTGCCAGCTCAAGATCGGGCTTACACAATGAGCAGTTCTTC. Its protein is CASSRSGLHNEQFF.

This clone was seen only a few times. The chain employs TRBV14 and TRBJ1-2; 10 bases fit TRBD1. This CDR3 contains 13 residues. With V trimmed by 4 bases and J by 7 bases, 3 bases remained unmatched. Germline V gene lookup returns CDR1 SGHDN and CDR2 FVKESK. CDR3 nucleotide sequence: TGTGCCAGCAGCCGGGACAGGGGTCTTGGCTACACCTTC. Its translation is CASSRDRGLGYTF.

This chain connects TRBV4-3 to TRBJ2-2; 10 nucleotides agree with TRBD2. The CDR3 length is 17 residues. Germline values: CDR1 LGHNA, CDR2 YSLEER. V gave up 4 bases and J gave up 3 bases; unmatched junction bases: 8. CDR3 DNA: TGCGCCAGCAGCCGATACCTAGCGGGAGACCACACCGGGGAGCTGTTTTTT. Translated, it gives CASSRYLAGDHTGELFF.

This clone occurred once. The rearrangement links TRBV10-2 to TRBJ1-5; 8 nucleotides agree with TRBD1. The junction had 8 bases not matched to a gene; V was cut back by 4 bases and J by 6 bases. Germline V CDR1 and CDR2: WSHSY, SAAADI. The CDR3 has 15 residues. CDR3 sequence: CASSGTGFSSQPQHF. CDR3 coding DNA: TGCGCCAGCAGTGGGACAGGGTTTTCCAGTCAGCCCCAGCATTTT.